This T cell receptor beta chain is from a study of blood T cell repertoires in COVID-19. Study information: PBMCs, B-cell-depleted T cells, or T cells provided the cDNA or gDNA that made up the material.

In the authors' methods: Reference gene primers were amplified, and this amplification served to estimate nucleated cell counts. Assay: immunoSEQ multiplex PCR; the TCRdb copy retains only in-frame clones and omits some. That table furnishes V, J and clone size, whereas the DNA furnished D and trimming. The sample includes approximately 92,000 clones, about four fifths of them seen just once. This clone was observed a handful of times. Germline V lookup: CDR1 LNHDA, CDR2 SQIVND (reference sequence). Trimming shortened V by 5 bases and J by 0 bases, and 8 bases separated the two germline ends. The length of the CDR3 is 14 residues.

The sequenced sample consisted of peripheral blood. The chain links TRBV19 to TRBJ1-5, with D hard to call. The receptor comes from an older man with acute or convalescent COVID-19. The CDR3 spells CASSPSLSNQPQHF. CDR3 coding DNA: TGTGCCAGTAGTCCCTCCCTTAGCAATCAGCCCCAGCATTTT.